Listed below are T cell receptor beta chains from one sample, sequenced in a study of Ad26.COV2.S vaccination and SARS-CoV-2 variants. TCRdb's copy holds only in-frame clones and misses some; the assay was immunoSEQ multiplex PCR. The repertoire holds a few hundred thousand clones, with 85% to 90% as singletons. The starting material was peripheral blood, obtained in a trial of Ad26.COV2.S vaccine versus placebo. The origin of the receptors is a person between 18 and 65 years old who received the Ad26.COV2.S COVID-19 vaccine or a placebo. CDR3s leave out the opening cysteine and the closing phenylalanine or tryptophan. A D gene is named only where the DNA matches it firmly. Clone size is stated in some rows and not others, as once, few, many or a class when expanded.

clone_size	cdr3_length	v_call	d_call	j_call	cdr3_aa
.	14	TRBV28	.	TRBJ2-2	ASSGANRVDTGELF
.	12	TRBV9	.	TRBJ1-5	ASSVGGSNQPQH
.	12	TRBV27	.	TRBJ2-3	ASSSRTSTDTQY
few	12	TRBV18	TRBD2	TRBJ2-1	ASSRASGYNEQF
.	12	TRBV24-1	.	TRBJ2-5	ATSETGNAKTQY
many	13	TRBV6-2/TRBV6-3	TRBD1	TRBJ1-6	ASSPLDRGASPLH
.	13	TRBV5-4	.	TRBJ2-3	ASSPGSRSTDTQY
.	11	TRBV12-3/TRBV12-4	.	TRBJ2-3	ASSSAPTDTQY
.	12	TRBV27	.	TRBJ1-1	ASSPNTVNTEAF
.	15	TRBV7-6	TRBD2	TRBJ2-7	ASSLGARTSGSYEQY
.	13	TRBV13	TRBD1	TRBJ1-1	ASSTRTGVNTEAF
.	11	TRBV2	.	TRBJ2-5	ASRGLRQETQY
.	12	TRBV6-6	TRBD2	TRBJ2-3	ASRTGLATDTQY
.	12	TRBV27	.	TRBJ2-7	ASSLRGADYEQY
.	13	TRBV3-1/TRBV3-2	TRBD1	TRBJ1-2	ASSQGTGSFDGYT
.	14	TRBV4-3	.	TRBJ2-3	ASSQDLRAATDTQY
.	13	TRBV7-2	TRBD2	TRBJ2-7	ASSPLAGGYYEQY
.	11	TRBV18	.	TRBJ2-7	ASSPPPGYEQY
.	10	TRBV6-6	.	TRBJ2-1	ASSYIGSEQF
.	13	TRBV19	.	TRBJ1-1	ASSTLPQVGARAF
.	15	TRBV4-1	.	TRBJ2-2	ASSQGMAGPGTGELF
.	12	TRBV2	TRBD1	TRBJ1-2	ASTGQGAVYGYT
.	16	TRBV4-2	TRBD1	TRBJ2-5	ASSQDRGAYNILETQY
.	13	TRBV7-2	.	TRBJ1-5	ASSLRVGSNQPQH
.	11	TRBV2	.	TRBJ2-2	ASSAGNTGELF
many	12	TRBV5-5	.	TRBJ1-5	ASSLDYSNQPQH
.	12	TRBV6-2/TRBV6-3	.	TRBJ2-4	ASSYSGLKNIQY
.	9	TRBV12-3/TRBV12-4	.	TRBJ1-2	ASSFGVGYT
.	13	TRBV7-8	TRBD1	TRBJ2-7	ASSPTGTGVGGQY
.	13	TRBV6-4	TRBD1	TRBJ1-2	ASSAGQGGYYGYT
.	12	TRBV10-2	.	TRBJ2-3	ASSEPRVRDTQY
.	11	TRBV3-1/TRBV3-2	.	TRBJ2-2	ATPEWGTGELF
few	13	TRBV5-6	.	TRBJ1-5	ASSLARGRSQPQH
.	12	TRBV3-1/TRBV3-2	.	TRBJ1-4	ASSQGRENEKLF
.	13	TRBV28	TRBD2	TRBJ2-2	ASSNSGVNTGELF
.	14	TRBV24-1	TRBD1	TRBJ2-7	ATSDALVRGRGEQY
.	11	TRBV12-3/TRBV12-4	.	TRBJ1-1	ASRLSVSTEAF
.	13	TRBV6-5	.	TRBJ2-7	ASSLLGPSRGEQY
.	12	TRBV25-1	.	TRBJ2-3	ASSEKIATDTQY
.	12	TRBV30	.	TRBJ2-5	AWTPTGSQETQY
.	13	TRBV2	.	TRBJ1-2	ASSEVSAPNYGYT
.	16	TRBV4-2	.	TRBJ2-1	ASSQVTLSAGKTGEQF
.	12	TRBV28	.	TRBJ1-6	ASIKDRHNSPLH
.	12	TRBV7-2	TRBD1	TRBJ2-7	ASSLGDRFYEQY
.	16	TRBV28	.	TRBJ1-5	ASSLSLSRLMGDQPQH
.	10	TRBV7-8	.	TRBJ2-1	ASSFRPLEQF
.	13	TRBV4-3	.	TRBJ2-7	ASSQTWQGSYEQY
.	12	TRBV27	TRBD2	TRBJ2-1	ASSSPSGLAGGV
.	11	TRBV29-1	.	TRBJ1-5	SVGGGGNQPQH